This T cell receptor (beta chain) is drawn from a study of blood T cell repertoires in COVID-19. The assay was immunoSEQ multiplex PCR, and TCRdb's table has in-frame clones only and misses some. The table includes roughly 130,000 clones, roughly 84% detected once. Germline lookup yields CDR1 SGHTA and CDR2 FQGNSA. V trimming: 2 bases; J trimming: 2 bases; junction bases outside the gene matches: 15. The CDR3 is 19 amino acids. The origin of this receptor is a man in his thirties or forties with COVID-19, enrolled during active disease. The chain joins TRBV7-2 to TRBJ2-5, with TRBD2 matching over 9 bases. Sequenced material: peripheral blood. The chain's CDR3 is CASSLNLVGAGGPQETQYF. The CDR3 DNA reads TGTGCCAGCAGCTTAAACTTGGTCGGGGCGGGAGGGCCGCAAGAGACCCAGTACTTC.